The next 21 T cell receptor beta chains were all read from a single sample in a study of vaccination and CD4 T cells after COVID-19. These TCRs are of unknown antigen specificity. At the Johns Hopkins FTIC core, DNA taken from cultured CD4+ T cells was sequenced by way of the Oncomine TCR Beta short-read assay. Each CDR3 protein is one row after TCRdb ran MiXCR on the PCR reads. Seen here are about 20,000 distinct CDR3 sequences, 45% to 60% observed once, and the top ten hold 5.5%. Treatment described: roughly ten-day PBMC culture with coronavirus spike peptide pools or control peptides (ViraFEST assay). Sequencing was performed on CD4+ T cells from blood, cultured in vitro. The receptors originated from a human donor who had recovered from COVID-19.

This clonotype was seen once. This chain uses TRBV7-9 with TRBJ2-1; tentative D call: TRBD1 (5 bases). The CDR3 covers 12 residues. Trimming cost V 5 bases and J 12 bases, with 14 bases left between them. Germline V CDR1 and CDR2: SEHNR, FQNEAQ (reference sequence). In nucleotides, the CDR3 is TGTGCCAGCAGCCCAGGGTTCAGAAGGCAGTTCTTC. Residues: CASSPGFRRQFF.

This clonotype showed up just a few times. V and J are TRBV11-3 and TRBJ2-2; the D gene is possibly TRBD2 (5 bases). Trimming took off 2 bases at V and 2 bases at J, with 9 bases between the two ends. This CDR3 has 15 amino acids. Germline V gene data show CDR1 as SGHNT and CDR2 as YENEEA. CDR3: CASSLLAGNTGELFF. CDR3 nucleotide sequence: TGTGCCAGCAGCTTACTGGCGGGTAACACCGGGGAGCTGTTTTTT.

This clonotype was seen only a few times. The rearrangement links TRBV27 to TRBJ1-5; D call uncertain. This CDR3 has 13 amino acids. V was clipped by 0 bases and J by 6 bases, with 6 bases between them. The germline V gene encodes CDR1 MNHEY and CDR2 SMNVEV (reference sequence). CDR3 in DNA: TGTGCCAGCAGTTTATCGTGGGCTCAGCCCCAGCATTTT. Its translation: CASSLSWAQPQHF.

The V and J genes are TRBV27 and TRBJ1-1, with D tentatively TRBD1 (5 bases). The CDR3 loop spans 13 amino acids. Deletions cut 8 bases from V and 3 bases from J, with 13 bases between. Germline V gene sequence: CDR1 MNHEY, CDR2 SMNVEV (reference sequence). Here the CDR3 DNA reads TGTGCCAGCCGATCTGGGGGAGACACTGAAGCTTTCTTT. As protein: CASRSGGDTEAFF.

The genes are TRBV11-2 and TRBJ2-7; no firm D call. This CDR3 has 14 residues. Between the trimmed V and J ends, which lost 3 bases and 5 bases, there was a span of 14 bases. Germline lookup yields CDR1 SGHAT and CDR2 FQNNGV. CDR3: CASSLAGALNEQYF. In DNA form, the CDR3 reads TGTGCCAGCAGCTTGGCAGGCGCTTTGAACGAGCAGTACTTC.

This clonotype appeared once. The V and J genes are TRBV28 and TRBJ1-3; 7 bases align to TRBD1. J lost 2 bases, V lost 5 bases, and 6 bases had no gene match. Germline V gives CDR1 MDHEN, CDR2 SYDVKM. The CDR3 runs to 15 residues. The CDR3, as DNA: TGTGCCAGCAGTACAGGGGCTTCCACTGGAAACACCATATATTTT. Protein: CASSTGASTGNTIYF.

The V and J genes are TRBV20-1 and TRBJ2-7; TRBD2 is a possible D gene (5 bases). V lost 7 bases and J 6 bases, leaving 13 bases between the germline ends. CDR3 length equals 11 residues. The germline V gene has CDR1 DFQATT and CDR2 SNEGSKA (reference sequence). CDR3 in DNA: TGCAGTGTCAACGGGAAAGGCGAGCAGTACTTC. Translated, it gives CSVNGKGEQYF.

This chain uses TRBV5-4 with TRBJ2-1; TRBD2 agrees at 8 bases. CDR3 length equals 18 residues. J was trimmed by 7 bases and V by 4 bases; bases with no gene match: 19. The V gene's germline CDR1 is SGHNT and CDR2 YYREEE (reference sequence). DNA of the CDR3: TGTGCCAGCAGCCAGTTTTTAGCGGGATGGGGTAGAGGAAATGAGCAGTTCTTC. It encodes CASSQFLAGWGRGNEQFF. Based on the CDR3 plus reference TRBV5-4 and TRBJ2-1, the full variable domain is ETGVTQSPTHLIKTRGQQVTLRCSSQSGHNTVSWYQQALGQGPQFIFQYYREEENGRGNFPPRFSGLQFPNYSSELNVNALELDDSALYLCASSQFLAGWGRGNEQFFGPGTRLTVL.

The chain links TRBV6-5 to TRBJ2-7; D call uncertain. The germline CDR1 and CDR2 sequences are MNHEY and SVGAGI. CDR3 size: 14 residues. With 0 bases removed from V and 3 bases from J, the gap between germline ends came to 9 bases. This chain's CDR3 is CASSYSSLSYEQYF. The CDR3, as DNA: TGTGCCAGCAGTTACTCGAGTCTTAGCTACGAGCAGTACTTC.

The V gene is TRBV25-1, the J gene TRBJ2-3; the D gene is possibly TRBD1 (5 bases). Germline V gives CDR1 MGHDK, CDR2 SYGVNS. The CDR3 totals 13 residues. V lost 8 bases and J 0 bases, leaving 9 bases between the germline ends. The CDR3 nucleotides are TGTGCCAGCGGGGCTCCGAGCACAGATACGCAGTATTTT. Amino acids: CASGAPSTDTQYF.

The CDR3: CSAFPTGRMNTEAFF. In nucleotides, the CDR3 is TGCAGTGCTTTCCCGACGGGGCGGATGAACACTGAAGCTTTCTTT. V usage is TRBV20-1 and J usage is TRBJ1-1; maybe TRBD1 (5 bases). The V end was cut by 5 bases, the J end by 0 bases, with 16 bases between. Germline lookup yields CDR1 DFQATT and CDR2 SNEGSKA (reference sequence). The CDR3 totals 15 residues.

This chain connects TRBV5-4 to TRBJ1-1; the match to TRBD1 covers 7 bases. V lost 5 bases to trimming and J lost 3 bases; unmatched junction nucleotides: 7. This CDR3 region has 14 residues. Germline V gives CDR1 SGHNT, CDR2 YYREEE (reference sequence). The CDR3 sequence is CASRTAQGDTEAFF. In DNA form, the CDR3 reads TGTGCCAGCAGAACCGCTCAGGGGGACACTGAAGCTTTCTTT.

The V and J genes are TRBV11-1 and TRBJ2-5, with D tentatively TRBD1 (6 bases). The V end was cut by 5 bases, the J end by 0 bases, with 13 bases between. The CDR3 sequence is 15 residues long. Per the germline V gene, CDR1 is SGHAT and CDR2 is FQDESV (reference sequence). The CDR3 nucleotides are TGTGCCAGCAGCCTGGGCCAGGGGAACCAAGAGACCCAGTACTTC. Its protein product is CASSLGQGNQETQYF.

The rearrangement joins TRBV11-3 to TRBJ2-1; TRBD2 is a possible D gene (6 bases). The CDR3 is 18 residues long. The germline gives CDR1 SGHNT, CDR2 YENEEA. Trimming stripped 2 bases from V and 7 bases from J, with 24 bases between. The CDR3 DNA reads TGTGCCAGCAGCTTAAACGGTCCGGGCGGGATTCATGGGAATGAGCAGTTCTTC. Translated: CASSLNGPGGIHGNEQFF. Looking up the rest from reference TRBV11-3 and TRBJ2-1 gives the full variable domain: EAGVVQSPRYKIIEKKQPVAFWCNPISGHNTLYWYLQNLGQGPELLIRYENEEAVDDSQLPKDRFSAERLKGVDSTLKIQPAELGDSAVYLCASSLNGPGGIHGNEQFFGPGTRLTVL.

This clonotype showed up just a few times. The chain combines TRBV19 with TRBJ2-2; D perhaps matches TRBD1 (5 bases). Trimming took 6 bases from V and 4 from J, leaving 12 bases between them. Germline V gives CDR1 LNHDA, CDR2 SQIVND (reference sequence). This CDR3 has 14 amino acids. CDR3 residues: CASRRQDTTGELFF. CDR3 in DNA: TGTGCCAGTAGGCGGCAGGACACCACCGGGGAGCTGTTTTTT.

In DNA form, the CDR3 reads TGCGCCAGCAGCTTGTTGGGACAGCCCACAGATACGCAGTATTTT. This encodes CASSLLGQPTDTQYF. The chain has TRBV5-1 and TRBJ2-3; 7 nucleotides align to TRBD1. The CDR3 is 15 residues long. Germline CDR1 and CDR2: SGHRS and YFSETQ. V lost 1 base and J lost 2; bases outside the gene matches: 4.

A few counts support this clonotype. The chain combines TRBV24-1 with TRBJ1-1, with D possibly TRBD1 on 6 matching bases. Germline CDR1 KGHDR, CDR2 SFDVKD. Trimming pared 3 bases from V and 5 bases from J, leaving 9 bases between. The CDR3 runs to 13 residues. The CDR3 sequence: CATSDPGVTEAFF. Here the CDR3 DNA reads TGTGCCACCAGTGATCCAGGGGTAACTGAAGCTTTCTTT.

The CDR3 region is CASSFSREQYF. DNA for the CDR3: TGTGCCAGCAGCTTCTCCCGCGAGCAGTACTTC. This sequence joins TRBV7-9 and TRBJ2-7; no definite D call. Germline CDR1 reads SEHNR; CDR2 reads FQNEAQ (reference sequence). The germline V and J ends were trimmed by 3 bases and 6 bases, with 6 bases remaining between them. The CDR3 totals 11 residues. Combining the CDR3 with reference TRBV7-9 and TRBJ2-7 gives the whole variable domain DTGVSQNPRHKITKRGQNVTFRCDPISEHNRLYWYRQTLGQGPEFLTYFQNEAQLEKSRLLSDRFSAERPKGSFSTLEIQRTEQGDSAMYLCASSFSREQYFGPGTRLTVT.

This chain joins TRBV20-1 and TRBJ1-2, with 7 bases aligning to TRBD1. The V and J ends lost 3 bases and 3 bases, in that order; junction bases with no gene match: 10. The CDR3 length is 15 residues. The germline V gene has CDR1 DFQATT and CDR2 SNEGSKA (reference sequence). The CDR3 reads CSARALGQSYYGYTF. The CDR3 region has the DNA TGCAGTGCTAGGGCCTTGGGACAGAGCTACTATGGCTACACCTTC.

The chain recombines TRBV7-9 with TRBJ1-2; D might be TRBD1 (5 bases). Looked up from germline, CDR1 is SEHNR and CDR2 is FQNEAQ (reference sequence). Deletions cut 6 bases from V and 4 bases from J, with 12 bases between. CDR3 length equals 13 residues. The CDR3 spells CASRLQASYGYTF. The CDR3 DNA sequence: TGTGCCAGCAGGTTACAGGCGTCCTATGGCTACACCTTC.

This clonotype is classed as large. J is TRBJ1-1 and V is TRBV5-1; 7 bases map to TRBD1. With V trimmed by 1 base and J by 2 bases, 8 bases remained unmatched. The CDR3 extends over 16 amino acids. Germline CDR1 reads SGHRS; CDR2 reads YFSETQ. CDR3 in amino acids: CASSLSGLGGNTEAFF. The CDR3 region has the DNA TGCGCCAGCAGCTTGAGTGGGTTAGGGGGCAACACTGAAGCTTTCTTT.